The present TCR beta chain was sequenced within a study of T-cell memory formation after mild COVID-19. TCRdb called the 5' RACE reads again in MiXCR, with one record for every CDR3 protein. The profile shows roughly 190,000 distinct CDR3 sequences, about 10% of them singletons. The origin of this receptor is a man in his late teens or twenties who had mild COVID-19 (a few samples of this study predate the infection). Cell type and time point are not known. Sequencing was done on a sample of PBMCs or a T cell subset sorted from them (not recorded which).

CDR3 bases: TGCAGCGTTGCCGGGGGGGGCCAGGGTATAGATACGCAGTATTTT. Encoded protein: CSVAGGGQGIDTQYF. The chain combines TRBV29-1 with TRBJ2-3; 8 bases match TRBD2. The CDR3 has 15 amino acids. The ends lost 4 bases at V and 5 bases at J; junction bases unmatched: 11. CDR1 is SQVTM, CDR2 ANQGSEA, per germline.